This T cell receptor beta chain was profiled in a study of cytomegalovirus exposure and HLA in healthy donors. About the study: Clustering assigned roughly 81% of the roughly 430 genotyped donors to the Caucasian-associated ancestry cluster.

Study-wide results and limits: As a later analysis revealed, the rate of TCR association differed by HLA locus, with DRB1 most and HLA-C fewest. Sequencing depth roughly uniform across donors was assumed in presence/absence analyses.

The PCR ran on 60 Vbeta and 13 Jbeta primers. Generated by immunoSEQ multiplex PCR, the TCRdb table keeps only in-frame clones and is missing some. The table shows 100,000 to 150,000 clones, with 80% occurring only once. With regard to this clone: Antigen specificity is unknown.

This receptor was identified in a female donor in good health and CMV-seropositive. The specimen was PBMCs.

CDR3 sequence reads: CASSQDLSNTGELFF. The CDR3 DNA sequence: TGCGCCAGCAGCCAAGATTTGAGCAACACCGGGGAGCTGTTTTTT. This rearrangement joins TRBV4-3 to TRBJ2-2; D uncertain. The CDR3 length is 15 residues. The germline gives CDR1 LGHNA, CDR2 YSLEER. Trimming removed 0 bases from V and 2 bases from J, with 7 bases in between.